Shown below are 32 T cell receptor beta chains from a single sample sequenced in a study of blood T cell repertoires in COVID-19. Produced via immunoSEQ multiplex PCR; TCRdb's table is partial and in-frame only. The sample carries about 200,000 clones, over 80% recorded once. Sequenced input: PBMCs or T cells enriched from blood (not recorded which). The receptors shown here come from a man aged 30-40 years who had recovered from COVID-19.

V gene TRBV24-1 combines with J gene TRBJ1-5; tentatively, D is TRBD1 (6 bases). The CDR3 length is 16 residues. Looked up from germline, CDR1 is KGHDR and CDR2 is SFDVKD. The V and J ends lost 5 bases and 1 base respectively, with 14 bases between them. The CDR3 loop reads CATSGGPLSSNQPQHF. For the CDR3, the DNA is TGTGCCACCAGTGGGGGGCCCCTTTCGAGCAATCAGCCCCAGCATTTT.

In DNA form, the CDR3 reads TGCAGCTTTTACAAGGACACCTACGAGCAGTACTTC. Its translation: CSFYKDTYEQYF. V is TRBV29-1 and J is TRBJ2-7, with D possibly TRBD1 on 5 matching bases. Germline V gene sequence: CDR1 SQVTM, CDR2 ANQGSEA. V lost 8 bases and J lost 2, with 13 bases in between. CDR3 length equals 12 residues.

The rearrangement joins TRBV4-3 to TRBJ2-1; D gene uncertain. Germline CDR1 LGHNA, CDR2 YSLEER. Between the trimmed V and J ends, which lost 0 bases and 0 bases, there was a span of 6 bases. The CDR3 extends over 15 amino acids. This CDR3 is CASSQEPVSYNEQFF. CDR3 DNA sequence: TGCGCCAGCAGCCAAGAACCGGTCTCCTACAATGAGCAGTTCTTC.

This clone came up a few times. The V call is TRBV5-1, the J call TRBJ2-5; TRBD1 might be the D (6 bases). V lost 4 bases and J 2 bases, leaving 12 bases between the germline ends. The CDR3 spans 14 residues. Germline CDR1 and CDR2: SGHRS and YFSETQ. For the CDR3, the DNA is TGCGCCAGCAGCAAGAATACAGGGCAAGAGACCCAGTACTTC. Protein product: CASSKNTGQETQYF.

V is TRBV6-2 or TRBV6-3 and J is TRBJ2-7, with 9 positions matching TRBD2. Germline-derived CDR1 and CDR2 are MNHEY and SVGEGT. This CDR3 has 17 amino acids. V shed 2 bases, J shed 0 bases, and the junction held 8 bases outside the gene matches. The CDR3 sequence: CASSYDLLAGYSYEQYF. The CDR3 bases are TGTGCCAGCAGTTACGATTTGCTAGCGGGGTACTCCTACGAGCAGTACTTC.

The chain joins TRBV24-1 to TRBJ2-3; 11 bases map to TRBD2. J gave up 3 bases and V 3 bases, and 16 bases lay outside the gene matches. Germline V gives CDR1 KGHDR, CDR2 SFDVKD. The CDR3 extends over 20 amino acids. The CDR3 region has the DNA TGTGCCACCAGTGATCCCTTGCGGGGACCAACTAGCGGGGGAACAGATACGCAGTATTTT. Its protein is CATSDPLRGPTSGGTDTQYF.

The sample holds one count of this clone. The sample contains more than one DNA sequence encoding this CDR3. The chain is built from TRBV12-3 or TRBV12-4 and TRBJ2-7, with 7 bases identical to TRBD2. Trimming at V came to 3 bases and at J to 7 bases, leaving 0 bases not matched to a gene. The CDR3 has 11 residues. The CDR3 DNA reads as TGTGCCAGCAGTTTGGGGGGGGAGCAGTACTTC. It codes for CASSLGGEQYF.

The V and J genes are TRBV28 and TRBJ2-7; D uncertain. Germline values: CDR1 MDHEN, CDR2 SYDVKM. V was pared by 3 bases and J by 1 base, with 7 bases between. CDR3 length: 13 amino acids. Written as DNA, the CDR3 is TGTGCCAGCAGTTTCGACACTTCCTACGAGCAGTACTTC. It specifies CASSFDTSYEQYF.

This clone was counted a single time. The chain couples TRBV30 to TRBJ1-1; TRBD1 matches 7 bases. The germline V gene has CDR1 GTSNPN and CDR2 SVGIG (reference sequence). Germline trimming cut 3 bases from V and 1 base from J; bases unmatched to any gene: 5. CDR3 length: 14 amino acids. The CDR3 protein is CAWRFRDRNTEAFF. The CDR3 nucleotides read TGTGCCTGGAGATTCCGGGACAGGAACACTGAAGCTTTCTTT.

The chain joins TRBV5-4 to TRBJ2-7, with 9 nucleotides matching TRBD2. CDR1 is SGHNT and CDR2 is YYREEE in the germline V gene (reference sequence). V shed 2 bases and J 2 bases; nucleotides not matched to a gene: 5. This CDR3 has 15 residues. The CDR3 nucleotides read TGTGCCAGCAGCTTTCAGGCGGGGGGGCCCTACGAGCAGTACTTC. This gives the protein CASSFQAGGPYEQYF.

The chain links TRBV28 to TRBJ1-2, with D possibly TRBD1 on 5 matching bases. CDR3 size: 16 residues. Trimming shortened V by 8 bases and J by 6 bases, and 25 bases separated the two germline ends. From germline, CDR1 is MDHEN and CDR2 SYDVKM. The CDR3 region is CASAEAGTTNLNGYTF. In nucleotides, the CDR3 is TGTGCCAGCGCTGAGGCCGGGACTACTAATTTGAATGGCTACACCTTC.

The rearrangement links TRBV11-3 to TRBJ2-1; 11 nucleotides line up with TRBD2. V lost 2 bases and J lost 2; bases outside the gene matches: 14. The CDR3 is made up of 20 amino acids. Germline V lookup: CDR1 SGHNT, CDR2 YENEEA. Written as DNA, the CDR3 is TGTGCCAGCAGCTTATTATTGACTAGCGGGACCACCCATGCCTACAATGAGCAGTTCTTC. Translating gives CASSLLLTSGTTHAYNEQFF.

V gene TRBV12-3 or TRBV12-4 combines with J gene TRBJ2-1; 11 bases are shared with TRBD1. This CDR3 contains 12 residues. After removal of 5 bases from V and 13 bases from J, the junction contained 4 bases not matched to a gene. This CDR3 reads CASSRTGGDQFF. The CDR3 DNA reads TGTGCCAGCAGTAGGACAGGGGGCGATCAGTTCTTC.

The chain couples TRBV30 to TRBJ2-7; D is undetermined. Germline V gives CDR1 GTSNPN, CDR2 SVGIG (reference sequence). CDR3 length equals 14 residues. V was cut by 2 bases and J by 3 bases, with 14 bases left in between. CDR3 in amino acids: CAWSQSGSDYEQYF. DNA for the CDR3: TGTGCCTGGAGTCAATCAGGTTCCGACTACGAGCAGTACTTC.

In its sample, this clone was seen once. This rearrangement joins TRBV3-1 (or the pseudogene TRBV3-2) to TRBJ2-7, with 12 bases lining up with TRBD2. Germline values: CDR1 LGHDT, CDR2 YNNKEL (reference sequence). V gave up 4 bases and J gave up 0 bases; unmatched junction bases: 4. CDR3 length equals 16 residues. The CDR3 DNA reads TGTGCCAGCAGCCGGGGACTAGCGGGCACCTCCTACGAGCAGTACTTC. As protein: CASSRGLAGTSYEQYF.

The rearrangement uses TRBV7-8 and TRBJ1-1; D gene unclear. V was cut by 4 bases and J by 4 bases, with 7 bases left in between. CDR3 length equals 12 residues. From germline, CDR1 is SGHVS and CDR2 FQNEAQ. The CDR3, as DNA: TGTGCCAGCAGCTCGACGGGCACTGAAGCTTTCTTT. The encoded protein is CASSSTGTEAFF.

CDR3 sequence reads: CAWIHTAKNTEAFF. The CDR3 DNA reads as TGTGCCTGGATTCATACAGCTAAGAACACTGAAGCTTTCTTT. The chain employs TRBV30 and TRBJ1-1; no clear D. CDR1 and CDR2 (germline): GTSNPN, SVGIG (reference sequence). Trimming removed 4 bases at V and 1 base at J, with 13 bases between. The CDR3 contains 14 residues.

The J gene is TRBJ1-3, the V gene TRBV29-1, with a weak D call TRBD1 (6 bases). CDR1 is SQVTM, CDR2 ANQGSEA, per germline. V lost 2 bases, J lost 6 bases, and 11 bases lay in between. The CDR3 is made up of 13 amino acids. This CDR3 reads CSVESAGENTIYF. In nucleotides, the CDR3 is TGCAGCGTTGAATCGGCAGGGGAAAACACCATATATTTT.

This chain links TRBV5-4 with TRBJ2-5, with D perhaps matching TRBD2 (6 bases). Between the trimmed V and J ends, which lost 5 bases and 4 bases, there was a span of 18 bases. This CDR3 contains 15 residues. Germline values: CDR1 SGHNT, CDR2 YYREEE (reference sequence). The CDR3: CASRKAGGRRETQYF. CDR3 coding DNA: TGTGCCAGCAGAAAGGCTGGGGGGAGGAGAGAGACCCAGTACTTC.

This chain joins TRBV19 and TRBJ2-1; 8 bases align to TRBD2. Unmatched junction bases numbered 7, after V lost 7 bases and J lost 5 bases. The CDR3 consists of 14 residues. Looked up from germline, CDR1 is LNHDA and CDR2 is SQIVND (reference sequence). This CDR3 reads CASKTGTRHNEQFF. The CDR3 nucleotides read TGTGCCAGTAAAACCGGGACTAGACACAATGAGCAGTTCTTC.

This chain connects TRBV5-1 to TRBJ2-7, with TRBD1 matching 8 bases. The CDR3 is 15 amino acids. V gave up 2 bases and J gave up 3 bases; unmatched junction bases: 7. Per the germline V gene, CDR1 is SGHRS and CDR2 is YFSETQ. The CDR3 here is CASSLQGGYNYEQYF. CDR3 bases: TGCGCCAGCAGCTTACAGGGGGGCTACAACTACGAGCAGTACTTC.

J is TRBJ2-1 and V is TRBV9; 9 nucleotides match TRBD2. The CDR3 loop spans 16 amino acids. The germline gives CDR1 SGDLS, CDR2 YYNGEE. Trimming removed 0 bases from V and 3 bases from J; junction bases left unmatched: 4. This CDR3 reads CASSVAETSGYNEQFF. The CDR3 DNA follows: TGTGCCAGCAGCGTAGCTGAGACTAGCGGCTACAATGAGCAGTTCTTC.

This clone showed up just once. The J gene is TRBJ2-2, the V gene TRBV4-3; D may be TRBD1 (5 bases). Germline loops: CDR1 LGHNA, CDR2 YSLEER. The CDR3 has 15 amino acids. Trimming pared 0 bases from V and 6 bases from J, leaving 11 bases between. The CDR3 DNA sequence: TGCGCCAGCAGCCAAGATGTTAGGGGTGCCGGGGAGCTGTTTTTT. Its translation: CASSQDVRGAGELFF.

The chain couples TRBV4-1 to TRBJ2-5; 7 nucleotides agree with TRBD1. With V trimmed by 3 bases and J by 1 base, 5 bases remained unmatched. This CDR3 is 15 amino acids long. The germline V gene has CDR1 MGHRA and CDR2 YSYEKL. The CDR3 region is CASSQGQSPQETQYF. CDR3 in DNA: TGCGCCAGCAGCCAGGGACAGTCTCCCCAAGAGACCCAGTACTTC.

The chain joins TRBV11-2 to TRBJ2-5; 9 nucleotides align to TRBD2. Germline lookup yields CDR1 SGHAT and CDR2 FQNNGV. V dropped 6 bases and J dropped 4; count of bases not matched to a gene: 9. The CDR3 spans 15 residues. CDR3 residues: CASRNGGLAGETQYF. CDR3 sequence (DNA): TGTGCCAGCAGGAACGGGGGACTAGCAGGAGAGACCCAGTACTTC.

V usage is TRBV5-1 and J usage is TRBJ2-1, with 7 bases identical to TRBD2. There are 15 residues in the CDR3. Germline V lookup: CDR1 SGHRS, CDR2 YFSETQ. V dropped 7 bases and J dropped 1; count of bases not matched to a gene: 8. The CDR3 DNA reads as TGCGCCAGCGCAACAGCTAGCGGATCCTACAATGAGCAGTTCTTC. Translation: CASATASGSYNEQFF.

The chain has TRBV9 and TRBJ2-2; D possibly corresponds to TRBD1 (5 bases). Germline loops: CDR1 SGDLS, CDR2 YYNGEE. The CDR3 covers 16 residues. V lost 3 bases, J lost 2 bases, and 14 bases lay in between. This CDR3 reads CASSATVLDNTGELFF. CDR3 bases: TGTGCCAGCAGCGCGACAGTTCTAGATAACACCGGGGAGCTGTTTTTT.

This chain connects TRBV7-8 to TRBJ2-5; possibly TRBD1 for D (6 bases). Between the trimmed V and J ends, which lost 6 bases and 5 bases, there was a span of 10 bases. Germline values: CDR1 SGHVS, CDR2 FQNEAQ. This CDR3 has 12 amino acids. The CDR3 region has the DNA TGTGCCAGCAGAAGACAGGAGGAGACCCAGTACTTC. This translates into CASRRQEETQYF.

The V call is TRBV29-1, the J call TRBJ2-2; D is unresolved. Germline CDR1 reads SQVTM; CDR2 reads ANQGSEA. The ends were cut back, 3 bases at V and 7 bases at J, with 9 bases in the middle. The CDR3 contains 12 residues. The CDR3 spells CSVEGVIGELFF. DNA of the CDR3: TGCAGCGTTGAGGGCGTAATCGGGGAGCTGTTTTTT.

There are a few counts of this clone. The rearrangement links TRBV4-2 to TRBJ2-1, with 10 bases that match TRBD2. Trimming took 0 bases from V and 8 from J; bases not matched to a gene: 10. The CDR3 runs 17 residues. CDR1 and CDR2 (germline): LGHNA, YNFKEQ. DNA of the CDR3: TGTGCCAGCAGCCAAGATCTAGCGGGAGTAGAGGCGGATGAGCAGTTCTTC. It is translated as CASSQDLAGVEADEQFF.

The rearrangement links TRBV5-1 to TRBJ2-3; D possibly corresponds to TRBD1 (5 bases). Germline CDR1 is SGHRS and CDR2 is YFSETQ. V lost 0 bases and J 3 bases, leaving 5 bases between the germline ends. The CDR3 has 13 amino acids. In DNA, the CDR3 is TGCGCCAGCAGCTTGGCAGGGACAGATACGCAGTATTTT. Protein product: CASSLAGTDTQYF.

The V gene is TRBV11-2, the J gene TRBJ1-4; 9 bases match TRBD1. This CDR3 is 15 amino acids long. V gave up 5 bases and J gave up 8 bases; unmatched junction bases: 9. Germline V lookup: CDR1 SGHAT, CDR2 FQNNGV. CDR3 sequence reads: CASSRTDRGEEKLFF. CDR3 DNA sequence: TGTGCCAGCAGCCGAACGGACAGGGGTGAGGAAAAACTGTTTTTT. Combining the CDR3 with reference TRBV11-2 and TRBJ1-4 gives the whole variable domain EAGVAQSPRYKIIEKRQSVAFWCNPISGHATLYWYQQILGQGPKLLIQFQNNGVVDDSQLPKDRFSAERLKGVDSTLKIQPAKLEDSAVYLCASSRTDRGEEKLFFGSGTQLSVL.